Sequencing of this T cell receptor (beta chain) was carried out in a study of radiation and T cells in renal cell carcinoma. Assay: immunoSEQ multiplex PCR; the TCRdb copy retains only in-frame clones and omits some. The data contain approximately 140,000 clones, 83% of them seen just once; the ten biggest clones take up around 21%. Time point of the sample: baseline pretreatment blood. Stated treatment: 15 Gy SBRT to primary tumor, nephrectomy 4 weeks later. The clonotype was recovered from a woman aged 50 to 60 with renal cell carcinoma. The input for sequencing was blood, taken from a patient whose treatment included radiotherapy and nephrectomy.

CDR3 protein: CASRPKHLGTEAFF. The CDR3 DNA reads as TGTGCCAGCAGACCGAAACATTTGGGCACTGAAGCTTTCTTT. The chain employs TRBV7-2 and TRBJ1-1, with D uncertain. Germline values: CDR1 SGHTA, CDR2 FQGNSA. This CDR3 is built from 14 residues. V was pared by 6 bases and J by 4 bases, with 15 bases between.